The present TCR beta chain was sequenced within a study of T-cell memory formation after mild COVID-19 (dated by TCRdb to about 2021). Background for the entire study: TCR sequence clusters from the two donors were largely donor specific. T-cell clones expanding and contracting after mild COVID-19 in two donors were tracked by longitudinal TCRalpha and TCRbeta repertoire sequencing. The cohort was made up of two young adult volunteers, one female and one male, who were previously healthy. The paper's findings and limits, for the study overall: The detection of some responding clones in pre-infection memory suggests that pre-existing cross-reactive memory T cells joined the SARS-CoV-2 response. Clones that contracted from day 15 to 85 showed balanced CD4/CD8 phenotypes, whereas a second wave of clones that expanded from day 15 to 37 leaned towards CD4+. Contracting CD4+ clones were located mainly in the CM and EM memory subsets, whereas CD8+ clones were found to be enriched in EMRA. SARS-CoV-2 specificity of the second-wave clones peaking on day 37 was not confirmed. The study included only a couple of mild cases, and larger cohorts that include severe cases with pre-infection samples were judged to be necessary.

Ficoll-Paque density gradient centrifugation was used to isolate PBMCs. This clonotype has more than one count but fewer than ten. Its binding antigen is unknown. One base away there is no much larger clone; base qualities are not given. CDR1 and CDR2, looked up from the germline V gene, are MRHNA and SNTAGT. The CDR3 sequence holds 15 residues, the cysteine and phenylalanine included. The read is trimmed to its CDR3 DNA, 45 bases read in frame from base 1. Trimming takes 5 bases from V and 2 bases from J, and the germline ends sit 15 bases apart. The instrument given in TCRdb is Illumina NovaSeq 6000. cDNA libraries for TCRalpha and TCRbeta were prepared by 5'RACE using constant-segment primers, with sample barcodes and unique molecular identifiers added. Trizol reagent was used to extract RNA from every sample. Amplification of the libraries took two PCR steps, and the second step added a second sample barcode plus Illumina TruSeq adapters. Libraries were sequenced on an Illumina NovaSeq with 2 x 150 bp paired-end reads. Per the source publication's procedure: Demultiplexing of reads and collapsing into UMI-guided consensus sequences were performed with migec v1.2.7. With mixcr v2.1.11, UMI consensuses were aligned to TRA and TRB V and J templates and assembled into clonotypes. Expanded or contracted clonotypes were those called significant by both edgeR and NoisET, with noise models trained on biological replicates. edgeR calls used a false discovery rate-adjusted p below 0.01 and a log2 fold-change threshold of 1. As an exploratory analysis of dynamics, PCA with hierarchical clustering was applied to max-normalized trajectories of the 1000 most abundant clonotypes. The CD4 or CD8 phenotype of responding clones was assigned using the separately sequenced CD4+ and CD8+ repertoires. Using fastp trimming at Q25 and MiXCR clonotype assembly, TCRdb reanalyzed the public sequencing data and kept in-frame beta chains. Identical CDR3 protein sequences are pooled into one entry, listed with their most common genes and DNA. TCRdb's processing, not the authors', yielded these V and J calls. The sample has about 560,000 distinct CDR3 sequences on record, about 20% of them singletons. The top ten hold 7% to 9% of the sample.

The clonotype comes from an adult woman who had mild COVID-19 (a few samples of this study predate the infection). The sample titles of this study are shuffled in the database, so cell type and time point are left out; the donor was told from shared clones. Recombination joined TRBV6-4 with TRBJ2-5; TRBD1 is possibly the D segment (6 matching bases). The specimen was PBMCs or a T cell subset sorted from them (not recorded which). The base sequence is TGTGCCAGCAGTCCATACGGACAGCCACAAGAGACCCAGTACTTC. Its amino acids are CASSPYGQPQETQYF.